Listed below are T cell receptor beta chains from one sample, sequenced in a study of T cells in Graves' hyperthyroidism and ophthalmopathy. TCRdb passed the multiplex PCR reads through MiXCR, listing each CDR3 protein once. This table has around 300,000 distinct CDR3 sequences, less than 30% appearing once. Sequenced material: blood. These receptor sequences come from a man aged 40-50 years with Graves' hyperthyroidism that later progressed to Graves' ophthalmopathy. Each CDR3 is given with its conserved first and last residue. The D gene is left open where the match is weak. Only some rows state a clone size, as once, few, many or a class for expanded clones.

size,V,D,J,CDR3,DNA
many,TRBV7-9,.,TRBJ1-1,CASSQPSAGNTEAFF,TGTGCCAGCAGCCAACCTTCGGCGGGGAACACTGAAGCTTTCTTT
few,TRBV29-1,TRBD1,TRBJ2-7,CSVQTGGYSYEQYF,TGCAGCGTTCAAACAGGGGGCTACTCCTACGAGCAGTACTTC
.,TRBV20-1,.,TRBJ2-3,CSAPGAEVSDTQYF,TGCAGTGCCCCGGGAGCGGAAGTCTCAGATACGCAGTATTTT
many,TRBV28,.,TRBJ2-7,CASSHSTYEQYF,TGTGCCAGCAGTCACAGCACCTACGAGCAGTACTTC
many,TRBV4-2,.,TRBJ2-7,CASSQGFRNSYEQYF,TGTGCCAGCAGCCAAGGTTTCAGAAACTCCTACGAGCAGTACTTC
many,TRBV18,.,TRBJ2-5,CASSRLGADQETQYF,TGTGCCAGCTCCCGGCTTGGGGCAGACCAAGAGACCCAGTACTTC
.,TRBV4-1,.,TRBJ1-1,CASSQDWTPPREAFF,TGCGCCAGCAGCCAAGATTGGACCCCCCCCCGGGAAGCTTTCTTT
many,TRBV6-5,.,TRBJ1-1,CASSSPGRVTEAFF,TGTGCCAGCAGTTCCCCGGGGAGGGTGACTGAAGCTTTCTTT
once,TRBV12-3/TRBV12-4,TRBD2,TRBJ2-7,CASSFGGGLVEQYF,TGTGCCAGCAGTTTCGGGGGGGGGCTCGTCGAGCAGTACTTC
many,TRBV29-1,TRBD1,TRBJ2-7,CSVLTGTVYSYEQYF,TGCAGCGTCCTCACCGGGACAGTCTATTCCTACGAGCAGTACTTC
many,TRBV12-3/TRBV12-4,TRBD1,TRBJ2-7,CASSFGTGSSYEQYF,TGTGCCAGCAGTTTTGGGACAGGGAGCTCCTACGAGCAGTACTTC
many,TRBV12-3/TRBV12-4,.,TRBJ2-2,CASTQRGATGELFF,TGTGCCAGCACCCAACGAGGAGCCACCGGGGAGCTGTTTTTT
many,TRBV15,TRBD1,TRBJ1-2,CATSRGDRSDYGYTF,TGTGCCACCAGCAGAGGGGACAGGTCTGACTATGGCTACACCTTC
.,TRBV28,TRBD2,TRBJ2-7,CASKTRLAGSYEQYF,TGTGCCAGCAAGACGAGACTAGCGGGGAGCTACGAGCAGTACTTC
many,TRBV12-3/TRBV12-4,.,TRBJ1-2,CASSHRRGRGYGYTF,TGTGCCAGCAGCCACAGGAGGGGCAGAGGCTATGGCTACACCTTC
many,TRBV13,TRBD1,TRBJ2-7,CASSLEGLRQGASYEQYF,TGTGCCAGCAGCTTGGAAGGGTTAAGACAGGGGGCTTCTTACGAGCAGTACTTC
many,TRBV27,TRBD1,TRBJ2-6,CASSSDRDRGRTGANVLTF,TGTGCCAGCAGTTCAGACCGGGACAGGGGGCGGACTGGGGCCAACGTCCTGACTTTC
many,TRBV24-1,TRBD1,TRBJ2-5,CATSDADRAQETQYF,TGTGCCACCAGTGATGCTGACAGGGCCCAAGAGACCCAGTACTTC
many,TRBV6-5,.,TRBJ2-5,CASTSIGTSQETQYF,TGTGCCAGCACCTCTATAGGGACATCACAAGAGACCCAGTACTTC
once,TRBV20-1,.,TRBJ2-5,CRPGTGRVETQYF,TGCAGACCCGGGACTGGCAGGGTAGAGACCCAGTACTTC
many,TRBV7-8,.,TRBJ1-1,CASSFGLLNTEAFF,TGTGCCAGCAGCTTCGGACTGTTGAACACTGAAGCTTTCTTT
many,TRBV15,TRBD1,TRBJ2-7,CATSLPGTAYEQYF,TGTGCCACCAGCTTACCCGGGACAGCGTACGAGCAGTACTTC
many,TRBV11-2,TRBD2,TRBJ2-5,CASSPGGSETQYF,TGTGCCAGCAGCCCGGGAGGGAGCGAGACCCAGTACTTC
.,TRBV12-3/TRBV12-4,.,TRBJ2-7,CASSLEGGLYEQYF,TGTGCCAGCAGTTTAGAAGGGGGGTTGTACGAGCAGTACTTC
many,TRBV15,.,TRBJ2-2,CATRGYRDTGELFF,TGTGCCACCAGGGGTTACAGGGACACCGGGGAGCTGTTTTTT
many,TRBV20-1,.,TRBJ1-5,CSASREDSGHQPQHF,TGCAGTGCCTCGAGGGAAGACAGTGGGCATCAGCCCCAGCATTTT
many,TRBV28,.,TRBJ1-2,CASLNGRNYGYTF,TGTGCCAGCCTCAACGGACGTAACTATGGCTACACCTTC
many,TRBV7-8,.,TRBJ1-1,CASSSFGRGKNTEAFF,TGTGCCAGCAGCTCCTTCGGCAGAGGGAAGAACACTGAAGCTTTCTTT
many,TRBV28,TRBD1,TRBJ2-5,CASSSGTGGAQETQYF,TGTGCCAGCAGTTCCGGGACAGGGGGGGCCCAAGAGACCCAGTACTTC